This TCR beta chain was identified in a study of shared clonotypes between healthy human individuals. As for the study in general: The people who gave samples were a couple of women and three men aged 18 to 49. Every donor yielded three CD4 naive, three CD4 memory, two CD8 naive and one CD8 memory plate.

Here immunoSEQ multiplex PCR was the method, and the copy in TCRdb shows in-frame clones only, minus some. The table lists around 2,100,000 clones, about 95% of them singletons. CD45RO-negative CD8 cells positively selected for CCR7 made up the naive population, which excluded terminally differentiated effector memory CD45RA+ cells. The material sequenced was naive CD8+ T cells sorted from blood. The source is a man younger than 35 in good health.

The CDR3 sequence is CASSQLAGADNEQFF. DNA of the CDR3: TGCGCCAGCAGTCAACTAGCGGGTGCCGACAATGAGCAGTTCTTC. The chain couples TRBV4-1 to TRBJ2-1; 9 bases match TRBD2. CDR3 length: 15 residues. Trimming cost V 6 bases and J 5 bases; bases outside gene matches: 8. CDR1 and CDR2 from the germline V gene are MGHRA and YSYEKL.